This TCR beta chain was identified in a study of cytomegalovirus exposure and HLA in healthy donors. Use of 60 Vbeta and 13 Jbeta primers characterized the PCR. Clones were read by immunoSEQ multiplex PCR, and TCRdb kept only the in-frame ones, dropping some. The table records tens of thousands of clones, about 80% of them present only once. The CDR3 is made up of 17 amino acids. Germline trimming cut 4 bases from V and 5 bases from J; bases unmatched to any gene: 14. Germline values: CDR1 MDHEN, CDR2 SYDVKM. V gene TRBV28 combines with J gene TRBJ2-5; 9 positions match TRBD2. Sample: PBMCs. This clonotype was sampled from a man aged 50 to 60 in good health and CMV-seronegative. The CDR3 region is CASSYSRRGGGAETQYF. The CDR3 bases are TGTGCCAGCAGTTACTCAAGAAGAGGCGGGGGGGCGGAGACCCAGTACTTC.